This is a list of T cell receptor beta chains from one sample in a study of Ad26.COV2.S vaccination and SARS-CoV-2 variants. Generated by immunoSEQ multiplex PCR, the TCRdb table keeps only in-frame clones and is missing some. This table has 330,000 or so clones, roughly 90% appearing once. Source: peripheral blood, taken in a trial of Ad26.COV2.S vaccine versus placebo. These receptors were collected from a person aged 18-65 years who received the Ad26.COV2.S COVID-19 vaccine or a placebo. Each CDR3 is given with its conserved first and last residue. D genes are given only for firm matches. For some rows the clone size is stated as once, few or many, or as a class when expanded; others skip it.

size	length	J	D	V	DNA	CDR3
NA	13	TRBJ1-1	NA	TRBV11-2	TGTGCCAGCAGAATTAGCGGGGCTACTGAAGCTTTCTTT	CASRISGATEAFF
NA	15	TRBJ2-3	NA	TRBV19	TGTGCCAGTAGGACGGGGACCACTAGCACAGATACGCAGTATTTT	CASRTGTTSTDTQYF
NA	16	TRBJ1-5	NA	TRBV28	TGTGCCAGCAGCTATAGGGGGACGATTGGTAATCAGCCCCAGCATTTT	CASSYRGTIGNQPQHF
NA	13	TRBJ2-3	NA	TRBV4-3	TGCGCCAGCAGCCAAGATGTCCCAGATACGCAGTATTTT	CASSQDVPDTQYF
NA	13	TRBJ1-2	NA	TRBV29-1	TGCAGCGTTGCCCTGCCGGTTAACTATGGCTACACCTTC	CSVALPVNYGYTF
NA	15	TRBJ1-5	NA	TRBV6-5	TGTGCCAGCAGTTACTCAGGGATGGACAATCAGCCCCAGCATTTT	CASSYSGMDNQPQHF
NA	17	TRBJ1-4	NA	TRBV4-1	TGCGCCAGCAGGCCTAAGGGGGTTGGTTATTTAGACGAAAAACTGTTTTTT	CASRPKGVGYLDEKLFF
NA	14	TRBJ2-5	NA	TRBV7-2	TGTGCCAGCAGCGGAGACGCGCGACGGGAGACCCAGTACTTC	CASSGDARRETQYF
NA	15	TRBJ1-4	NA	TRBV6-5	TGTGCCAGCAGTTACATCAAGGGGAACAATGAAAAACTGTTTTTT	CASSYIKGNNEKLFF
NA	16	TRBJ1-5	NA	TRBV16	TGTGCCAGCAGCCCGACTCTCGGGACACTTTATCAGCCCCAGCATTTT	CASSPTLGTLYQPQHF
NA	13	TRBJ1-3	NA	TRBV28	TGTGCCAGCAGTTTAAATTCCGGAAACACCATATATTTT	CASSLNSGNTIYF
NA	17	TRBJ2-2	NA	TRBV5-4	TGTGCCAGCAGCTCCGGGACAACTAACGCGAACACCGGGGAGCTGTTTTTT	CASSSGTTNANTGELFF
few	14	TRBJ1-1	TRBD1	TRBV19	TGTGCCAGTAGTATGCCGAGTTGGACAGGTGAAGCTTTCTTT	CASSMPSWTGEAFF
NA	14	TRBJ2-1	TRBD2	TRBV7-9	TGTGCCAGCAGCTTTACTAGCGGGACAGATGAGCAGTTCTTC	CASSFTSGTDEQFF
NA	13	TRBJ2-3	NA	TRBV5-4	TGTGCCAGCAGCCCGGCAGTGGGAGATACGCAGTATTTT	CASSPAVGDTQYF